These T cell receptor beta chains were read from a single sample in a study of cytomegalovirus exposure and HLA in healthy donors. Generated by immunoSEQ multiplex PCR, the TCRdb table keeps only in-frame clones and is missing some. The repertoire holds about 160,000 clones, with around 74% as singletons. Specimen: PBMCs. These receptors were taken from a female donor in good health and CMV-seronegative. The CDR3 runs from the conserved cysteine through the conserved F or W. The D gene is left open where the match is weak. Only some rows state a clone size, as once, few, many or a class for expanded clones.

d_call j_call clone_size v_call cdr3_aa cdr3_nt
TRBD1 TRBJ1-1 NA TRBV5-1 CASSLEWDSLNTEAFF TGCGCCAGCAGCTTGGAGTGGGACAGTTTGAACACTGAAGCTTTCTTT
NA TRBJ2-2 NA TRBV19 CASMVEGGTGELFF TGTGCCAGTATGGTGGAGGGCGGCACCGGGGAGCTGTTTTTT
TRBD1 TRBJ2-5 NA TRBV7-3 CASSKSAGTGEETQYF TGTGCCAGCAGCAAATCAGCCGGGACAGGGGAAGAGACCCAGTACTTC
NA TRBJ1-1 NA TRBV28 CASSLTGLNTEAFF TGTGCCAGCAGTTTGACAGGATTAAACACTGAAGCTTTCTTT
TRBD1 TRBJ2-2 many TRBV6-5 CASRPGQGEAGELFF TGTGCCAGCAGGCCGGGACAGGGCGAGGCCGGGGAGCTGTTTTTT
NA TRBJ1-1 NA TRBV11-1 CASSLDRVTEAFF TGTGCCAGCAGCTTAGACAGGGTAACTGAAGCTTTCTTT
TRBD1 TRBJ1-2 NA TRBV6-5 CASRNRGRHGYTF TGTGCCAGCAGAAACAGGGGGCGACATGGCTACACCTTC
TRBD2 TRBJ2-7 NA TRBV13 CASSIQSGRALKTYEQYF TGTGCCAGCAGCATTCAAAGCGGGAGGGCCCTTAAAACCTACGAGCAGTACTTC
TRBD1 TRBJ1-2 NA TRBV5-1 CASSLQTGQGMGGYTF TGCGCCAGCAGCCTACAAACGGGACAGGGTATGGGGGGCTACACCTTC
NA TRBJ2-5 NA TRBV19 CASRRGPGETQYF TGTGCCAGTAGGCGGGGACCGGGGGAGACCCAGTACTTC
NA TRBJ1-1 NA TRBV19 CASSMNRAGAFF TGTGCCAGTAGTATGAACAGGGCCGGAGCTTTCTTT
NA TRBJ1-6 NA TRBV6-5 CASSYGRSSPLHF TGTGCCAGCAGTTACGGAAGGAGCTCACCCCTCCACTTT
TRBD1 TRBJ2-5 NA TRBV4-1 CASSQGRQGMETQYF TGCGCCAGCAGCCAAGGCCGACAGGGAATGGAGACCCAGTACTTC
NA TRBJ2-3 NA TRBV11-2 CASSLEQVGTDTQYF TGTGCCAGCAGCTTAGAACAGGTCGGAACAGATACGCAGTATTTT
NA TRBJ1-2 NA TRBV4-1 CASSQDLQALGYGYTF TGCGCCAGCAGCCAAGATTTACAGGCTTTAGGGTATGGCTACACCTTC
TRBD2 TRBJ2-3 NA TRBV5-1 CASSPWTSGGEGTQYF TGCGCCAGCAGCCCCTGGACTAGCGGGGGGGAGGGTACGCAGTATTTT
TRBD1 TRBJ1-2 once TRBV6-5 CASSYLDRGGYGYTF TGTGCCAGCAGTTACCTGGACAGGGGTGGCTATGGCTACACCTTC
NA TRBJ2-1 NA TRBV6-5 CASSYSSSGYNEQFF TGTGCCAGCAGTTACTCCTCCAGCGGCTACAATGAGCAGTTCTTC
NA TRBJ1-2 NA TRBV4-2 CASSQEKSGVGANYGYTF TGTGCCAGCAGCCAAGAGAAATCGGGGGTAGGAGCTAACTATGGCTACACCTTC
TRBD1 TRBJ2-5 NA TRBV5-6 CASSRPGGGETQYF TGTGCCAGCAGCCGGCCAGGGGGCGGGGAGACCCAGTACTTC
TRBD1 TRBJ1-5 NA TRBV5-6 CASSRGTGERNQPQHF TGTGCCAGCAGCCGGGGGACAGGGGAGAGGAATCAGCCCCAGCATTTT
NA TRBJ2-1 NA TRBV6-1 CASSGLPHYNEQFF TGTGCCAGCAGTGGACTCCCCCACTACAATGAGCAGTTCTTC
NA TRBJ1-1 few TRBV2 CASRPGSTNTEAFF TGTGCCAGCAGGCCGGGTTCGACGAACACTGAAGCTTTCTTT
TRBD2 TRBJ2-3 NA TRBV7-3 CASSPSVAGGPDTQYF TGTGCCAGCAGCCCCTCGGTAGCGGGGGGACCAGATACGCAGTATTTT
NA TRBJ1-4 NA TRBV5-1 CASSTGDNEKLFF TGCGCCAGCAGCACGGGAGATAATGAAAAACTGTTTTTT
NA TRBJ2-1 NA TRBV6-6 CASSYSGNEQFF TGTGCCAGCAGTTATTCAGGGAATGAGCAGTTCTTC
TRBD1 TRBJ2-7 NA TRBV5-1 CASTPFASQPMGQGGYYEQYF TGCGCCAGCACACCATTCGCCTCCCAACCCATGGGACAGGGGGGATACTACGAGCAGTACTTC
TRBD1 TRBJ2-7 NA TRBV7-9 CASSLDRGWDEQYF TGTGCCAGCAGCCTTGACAGGGGCTGGGACGAGCAGTACTTC
NA TRBJ2-7 NA TRBV12-5 CASGLVTGNVYEQYF TGTGCTAGTGGTTTGGTAACCGGGAATGTCTACGAGCAGTACTTC
NA TRBJ2-7 few TRBV18 CASSAQPYEQYF TGTGCCAGCTCAGCACAGCCCTACGAGCAGTACTTC
NA TRBJ1-6 NA TRBV7-2 CASSFGASRNSPLHF TGTGCCAGCAGCTTTGGGGCCTCGAGGAATTCACCCCTCCACTTT
NA TRBJ2-3 NA TRBV9 CASSALTRGGTDTQYF TGTGCCAGCAGCGCACTGACCAGGGGCGGCACAGATACGCAGTATTTT
NA TRBJ2-5 NA TRBV7-3 CASSLGPQETQYF TGTGCCAGCAGCTTAGGCCCCCAAGAGACCCAGTACTTC
TRBD1 TRBJ1-2 NA TRBV27 CASSLNWDRGHGYTF TGTGCCAGCAGTCTCAATTGGGACAGGGGGCATGGCTACACCTTC
NA TRBJ2-7 NA TRBV6-1 CASSEFGDEQYF TGTGCCAGCAGTGAATTCGGGGACGAGCAGTACTTC